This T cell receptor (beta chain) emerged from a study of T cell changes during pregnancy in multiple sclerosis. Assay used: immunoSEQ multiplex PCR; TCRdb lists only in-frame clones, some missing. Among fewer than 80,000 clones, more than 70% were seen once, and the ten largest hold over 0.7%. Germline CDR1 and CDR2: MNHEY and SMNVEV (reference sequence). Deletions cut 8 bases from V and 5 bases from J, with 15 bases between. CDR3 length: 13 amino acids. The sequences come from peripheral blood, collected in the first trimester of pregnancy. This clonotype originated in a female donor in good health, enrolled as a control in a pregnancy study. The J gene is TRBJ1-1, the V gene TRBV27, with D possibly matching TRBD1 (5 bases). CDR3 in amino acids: CASEDKGGTEAFF. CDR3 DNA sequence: TGTGCCAGCGAGGACAAAGGAGGGACTGAAGCTTTCTTT.